Presented here are 25 T cell receptor beta chains from one specimen sequenced in a study of T-cell memory formation after mild COVID-19 (dated by TCRdb to the early 2020s). The library relied on 5' RACE. Reads for this sample came from an Illumina NovaSeq 6000. TCRdb trimmed the raw reads at Q25, called clones with MiXCR and kept productive beta chains. Each CDR3 protein gets just one entry, which takes the most common genes and DNA from the rows behind it. In this sample the table shows about 410,000 distinct CDR3 sequences, roughly 18% of which occur a single time. The ten largest clones add up to 20% to 25% of the sample. The sequenced material came from PBMCs or a T cell subset sorted from them (not recorded which). These receptors came from a man aged 18 to 35 who had mild COVID-19 (a few samples of this study predate the infection). The sample titles of this study are shuffled in the database, so cell type and time point are left out; the donor was told from shared clones.

This clonotype was seen a handful of times. The V and J genes are TRBV7-2 and TRBJ2-5; D perhaps matches TRBD1 (6 bases). Trimming took off 7 bases at V and 5 bases at J, with 14 bases between the two ends. Germline loops: CDR1 SGHTA, CDR2 FQGNSA. The CDR3 has 13 residues. The CDR3 loop reads CASTQQGLETQYF. CDR3 DNA sequence: TGTGCCAGCACACAACAGGGCTTGGAGACCCAGTACTTC.

This clonotype was found a few times. The chain recombines TRBV12-3 or TRBV12-4 with TRBJ1-5; 8 nucleotides match TRBD1. J gave up 4 bases and V 1 base, and 3 bases lay outside the gene matches. The CDR3 loop spans 15 amino acids. The CDR3 protein is CASSLGTGLNQPQHF. For the CDR3, the DNA is TGTGCCAGCAGTTTAGGGACAGGGTTGAATCAGCCCCAGCATTTT.

This clonotype was counted a few times. The chain employs TRBV24-1 and TRBJ2-1; tentatively, D is TRBD1 (5 bases). The germline CDR1 and CDR2 sequences are KGHDR and SFDVKD. V was shortened by 3 bases and J by 7 bases, with 12 bases between the two germline ends. There are 14 residues in the CDR3. CDR3 nucleotide sequence: TGTGCCACCAGTGATACCAGGGTTGGGAATGAGCAGTTCTTC. Amino acids: CATSDTRVGNEQFF.

The chain recombines TRBV5-1 with TRBJ1-5; no definite D call. Germline V gene data show CDR1 as SGHRS and CDR2 as YFSETQ. The ends were cut back, 3 bases at V and 4 bases at J, with 14 bases in the middle. This CDR3 spans 15 amino acids. CDR3 nucleotides: TGCGCCAGCAGCTCTCGGACGGTCATTAATCAGCCCCAGCATTTT. The encoded protein is CASSSRTVINQPQHF.

Only a few counts were recorded for this clonotype. The chain has TRBV6-5 and TRBJ1-5; no reliable D call. V lost 10 bases to trimming and J lost 4 bases, with 20 bases between them. Looked up from germline, CDR1 is MNHEY and CDR2 is SVGAGI. This CDR3 is built from 15 residues. CDR3 sequence: CATSRRDDSNQPQHF. Written as DNA, the CDR3 is TGTGCCACCTCTCGACGGGATGACTCAAATCAGCCCCAGCATTTT.

Many counts were recorded for this clonotype. This chain joins TRBV5-1 and TRBJ1-5; D is possibly TRBD1 (6 bases). V was trimmed by 4 bases and J by 6 bases, leaving 17 bases between them. The CDR3 covers 15 residues. Germline assignment: CDR1 SGHRS and CDR2 YFSETQ. CDR3 sequence: CASSTSGTTGQPQHF. Here the CDR3 DNA reads TGCGCCAGCAGCACCTCCGGGACAACGGGTCAGCCCCAGCATTTT.

On this clonotype itself: One end of the junction fails to match germline, which may point to a read error. The chain joins TRBV4-2 to TRBJ2-3, with D possibly TRBD2 on 5 matching bases. The CDR3 length is 14 residues. Per the germline V gene, CDR1 is LGHNA and CDR2 is YNFKEQ. CDR3 amino acids: CASSKEDSTDTQYF. The CDR3 DNA follows: TGTGCCAGCAGCAAAGAGGACTCCACAGATACGCAGTATTTT.

The chain combines TRBV10-1 with TRBJ2-7, with D perhaps TRBD1 (6 bases). The CDR3 length is 12 residues. The ends were cut back, 8 bases at V and 2 bases at J, with 10 bases in the middle. The germline CDR1 and CDR2 sequences are WNHNN and SYGVQD (reference sequence). The CDR3 coding sequence is TGCGCCAGCGGTCAGGGGACCTACGAGCAGTACTTC. It is translated as CASGQGTYEQYF.

The V gene is TRBV6-5, the J gene TRBJ2-7; D perhaps matches TRBD1 (6 bases). V shed 0 bases and J shed 6 bases, with 9 bases lying between them. CDR1 and CDR2 from the germline V gene are MNHEY and SVGAGI. CDR3 length: 13 amino acids. CDR3 in amino acids: CASSYSGTSEQYF. The CDR3 nucleotides are TGTGCCAGCAGTTACTCCGGGACATCCGAGCAGTACTTC.

The chain is built from TRBV18 and TRBJ2-7, with 9 bases lining up with TRBD1. Unmatched junction bases numbered 6, after V lost 4 bases and J lost 2 bases. Germline lookup yields CDR1 KGHSH and CDR2 LQKENI. The CDR3 consists of 15 residues. CDR3 protein: CASSLGQGNTYEQYF. In DNA form, the CDR3 reads TGTGCCAGCTCACTTGGACAGGGGAATACCTACGAGCAGTACTTC.

This clonotype was detected many times. The rearrangement joins TRBV3-1 to TRBJ1-5; weak D call: TRBD1 (5 bases). The ends were cut back, 4 bases at V and 4 bases at J, with 8 bases in the middle. This CDR3 region has 13 residues. In germline, CDR1 is LGHDT, CDR2 YNNKEL (reference sequence). The CDR3 sequence is CASSPGWNQPQHF. The CDR3 DNA is TGTGCCAGCAGCCCAGGGTGGAATCAGCCCCAGCATTTT.

V usage is TRBV13 and J usage is TRBJ1-1; D may be TRBD1 (6 bases). This CDR3 is built from 16 residues. The germline V and J ends were trimmed by 5 bases and 4 bases, with 20 bases remaining between them. Germline lookup yields CDR1 PRHDT and CDR2 FYEKMQ (reference sequence). The CDR3 region has the DNA TGTGCCAGCAGCCCGGGGGGGGAGACAGGAATCACTGAAGCTTTCTTT. Translation: CASSPGGETGITEAFF. The full variable domain, with the rest looked up from reference TRBV13 and TRBJ1-1, is AAGVIQSPRHLIKEKRETATLKCYPIPRHDTVYWYQQGPGQDPQFLISFYEKMQSDKGSIPDRFSAQQFSDYHSELNMSSLELGDSALYFCASSPGGETGITEAFFGQGTRLTVV.

This clonotype occurred many times. The gene calls are TRBV7-8 and TRBJ1-2, with D possibly matching TRBD1 (5 bases). The CDR3 length is 13 residues. Germline CDR1 SGHVS, CDR2 FQNEAQ. The ends were cut back, 6 bases at V and 6 bases at J, with 14 bases in the middle. The CDR3 region is CASRPRAGNGYTF. The CDR3 bases are TGTGCCAGCAGACCTAGGGCAGGGAATGGCTACACCTTC.

This clonotype has ten or more counts. The chain links TRBV5-1 to TRBJ1-6; D is possibly TRBD1 (5 bases). The V gene's germline CDR1 is SGHRS and CDR2 YFSETQ. The CDR3 length is 16 residues. The V end was cut by 0 bases, the J end by 0 bases, with 7 bases between. The CDR3 DNA follows: TGCGCCAGCAGCTTGGCAGGGAGCTCCTATAATTCACCCCTCCACTTT. Protein sequence: CASSLAGSSYNSPLHF.

DNA of the CDR3: TGCAGCGCCGGAGGGGACAGGGGTAGGAATGAGCAGTTCTTC. It codes for CSAGGDRGRNEQFF. The J gene is TRBJ2-1, the V gene TRBV29-1; 10 bases are shared with TRBD1. V lost 7 bases and J lost 7; bases outside the gene matches: 10. The CDR3 consists of 14 residues. Germline V lookup: CDR1 SQVTM, CDR2 ANQGSEA.

This clonotype was counted at least ten times. V is TRBV29-1 and J is TRBJ2-4; 12 bases fit TRBD2. V gave up 6 bases and J gave up 2 bases; unmatched junction bases: 5. The CDR3 totals 15 residues. The germline V gene has CDR1 SQVTM and CDR2 ANQGSEA. The CDR3 nucleotides read TGCAGCGTGCAAGGACTAGCGGGGTCCAAAAACATTCAGTACTTC. Translating gives CSVQGLAGSKNIQYF.

The chain carries TRBV20-1 and TRBJ1-5; D remains unclear. This CDR3 comprises 13 residues. V lost 3 bases to trimming and J lost 3 bases, with 9 bases between them. Germline V gene sequence: CDR1 DFQATT, CDR2 SNEGSKA (reference sequence). CDR3 sequence reads: CSASETINQPQHF. The CDR3 nucleotides are TGCAGTGCTAGTGAAACGATCAATCAGCCCCAGCATTTT.

This clonotype was counted between two and nine times. The chain joins TRBV5-1 to TRBJ2-1; TRBD1 might be the D (8 bases). The V and J ends lost 0 bases and 8 bases respectively, with 12 bases between them. The CDR3 spans 14 residues. The germline gives CDR1 SGHRS, CDR2 YFSETQ. The CDR3 here is CASSLVQGGYEQFF. CDR3 nucleotide sequence: TGCGCCAGCAGCTTGGTACAGGGGGGGTATGAGCAGTTCTTC. Full variable domain (missing parts from reference TRBV5-1 and TRBJ2-1): KAGVTQTPRYLIKTRGQQVTLSCSPISGHRSVSWYQQTPGQGLQFLFEYFSETQRNKGNFPGRFSGRQFSNSRSEMNVSTLELGDSALYLCASSLVQGGYEQFFGPGTRLTVL.

This clonotype was picked up a small number of times. The chain carries TRBV4-2 and TRBJ1-4; weak D call: TRBD1 (5 bases). Germline CDR1 and CDR2: LGHNA and YNFKEQ. This CDR3 comprises 13 residues. V was trimmed by 5 bases and J by 8 bases, leaving 12 bases between them. This CDR3 is CASSIRDGEKLFF. The CDR3 DNA is TGTGCCAGCAGCATACGGGACGGAGAAAAACTGTTTTTT.

The table lists this clonotype with a few counts. The J gene is TRBJ1-1, the V gene TRBV20-1; a possible D gene is TRBD1 (6 bases). The CDR3 runs to 16 residues. With 3 bases removed from V and 1 base from J, the gap between germline ends came to 18 bases. Germline V gene sequence: CDR1 DFQATT, CDR2 SNEGSKA (reference sequence). Here the CDR3 DNA reads TGCAGTGCTAGTGACAGGCAGTCAGGTACGAACACTGAAGCTTTCTTT. Translation gives CSASDRQSGTNTEAFF.

This clonotype was detected a few times. The chain links TRBV4-1 to TRBJ1-2; the match to TRBD1 covers 7 bases. Germline CDR1 and CDR2: MGHRA and YSYEKL. V lost 5 bases to trimming and J lost 1 base; unmatched junction nucleotides: 7. The CDR3 runs to 15 residues. CDR3 sequence (DNA): TGCGCCAGCAGCGAACCGGGACAGATTAACTATGGCTACACCTTC. It encodes CASSEPGQINYGYTF.

This clonotype was counted only a few times. This chain connects TRBV20-1 to TRBJ2-1, with D tentatively TRBD2 (5 bases). The germline V and J ends were trimmed by 6 bases and 6 bases, with 15 bases remaining between them. In germline, CDR1 is DFQATT, CDR2 SNEGSKA (reference sequence). The CDR3 length is 13 residues. The CDR3 DNA sequence: TGCAGTGCGAGGCGGGCGAATATCAATGAGCAGTTCTTC. It is translated as CSARRANINEQFF.

The chain couples TRBV20-1 to TRBJ2-3; D unresolved. There are 12 residues in the CDR3. The V end lost 3 bases, the J end lost 4 bases, and 8 bases lay between the germline ends. CDR1 and CDR2 (germline): DFQATT, SNEGSKA (reference sequence). CDR3 amino acids: CSARPDADTQYF. For the CDR3, the DNA is TGCAGTGCTAGGCCCGACGCAGATACGCAGTATTTT.

This clonotype turned up a few times. V and J are TRBV4-1 and TRBJ2-1; 9 bases line up with TRBD2. After removal of 0 bases from V and 6 bases from J, the junction contained 3 bases not matched to a gene. There are 15 residues in the CDR3. In germline, CDR1 is MGHRA, CDR2 YSYEKL. The chain's CDR3 is CASSQDLAGFNEQFF. The CDR3 nucleotides read TGCGCCAGCAGCCAAGATCTAGCGGGGTTCAATGAGCAGTTCTTC.

The chain is built from TRBV6-5 and TRBJ1-6, with D possibly TRBD1 on 5 matching bases. Trimming took off 6 bases at V and 9 bases at J, with 18 bases between the two ends. Germline-derived CDR1 and CDR2 are MNHEY and SVGAGI. The CDR3 totals 15 residues. Here the CDR3 DNA reads TGTGCCAGCAGCTATGGACAACCCACGCGTTCACCCCTCCACTTT. Its protein product is CASSYGQPTRSPLHF.